This T cell receptor (beta chain) was obtained from a study of cytomegalovirus exposure and HLA in healthy donors. Amplification used 60 Vbeta primers and 13 Jbeta primers. Using immunoSEQ multiplex PCR, the repertoire was profiled, and TCRdb retains in-frame clones only, with some absent. The sample records around 200,000 clones, under 85% being singletons. A remark on this clone: Its antigen is not identified.

Findings of the study overall: Association of 17,000 or so TCR beta sequences with HLA alleles was found at 0.05 false discovery rate in a later analysis. The classifier reportedly diagnosed cytomegalovirus status with high sensitivity and specificity.

The germline V gene encodes CDR1 SGDLS and CDR2 YYNGEE. CDR3 length: 13 residues. The V end was cut by 0 bases, the J end by 5 bases, with 9 bases between. The V gene is TRBV9, the J gene TRBJ2-7; possibly TRBD2 for D (6 bases). This TCR was recovered from a woman aged 45-65 years in good health and CMV-seropositive. Material for sequencing was PBMCs. The CDR3 DNA reads as TGTGCCAGCAGCGTAGGGGGGGACCACGAGCAGTACTTC. This encodes CASSVGGDHEQYF.